This TCR beta chain was recorded in a study of blood T cell repertoires in COVID-19 (dated by TCRdb to between 2020 and 2021). The study in broad terms: Samples covering the acute and convalescent phases of COVID-19 were provided by collaborators in the United States, Italy and Spain. Subjects who had been exposed to COVID-19, were actively infected with it, or had recovered from it provided the deeply sampled blood TCRbeta repertoires that made up the dataset. The material from the prospective study consisted of cDNA or gDNA derived from T cells, B-cell-depleted T cells, or PBMCs. A freely available public database, intended as a resource for researchers studying the immune response to SARS-CoV-2, is where the repertoires were released. Where HLA class I and class II types were available, the types were taken from metadata supplied by the sample provider, not from assay-based typing. The sample metadata nearly always contained a de-identified subject ID, COVID-19 status, age in years and sex. Samples were obtained from the ongoing ImmuneRACE study (first 160 participants) and from about 1,300 subjects provided by 6 global collaborators. The paper's findings and limits, for the study overall: How much clinical and demographic metadata was included differed by source and by participant, and the metadata was provided uncurated.

Regarding this clone: Its cognate antigen has yet to be identified. No base-level quality is on record; no much larger clone is a single base apart.

TCRbeta CDR3 regions were amplified from genomic DNA using the immunoSEQ Assay, a bias-controlled multiplex PCR. Per the authors' processing: Within the assay, amplification of reference gene primers was used to estimate how many nucleated cells each sample contained. To quantify the absolute abundance of each unique TCRbeta CDR3 rearrangement, sequence reads were collapsed and filtered. For each sample, productive Simpson clonality was calculated as the square root of Simpson's diversity index over productive rearrangements. The clones in this table, taken by TCRdb from immuneACCESS, are in-frame only. Not every clone is retained; where verified, under half of the shortfall comes from an unresolved V gene, and the cause of the rest is unknown. For V, J and clone size, that table is used; D and trimming come from the DNA. The sample table records roughly 52,000 clones; approximately 89% of these occur just once. The ten most abundant clones make up 28% of the sample.

The collaborating institutions used their own protocols to collect whole blood in K2EDTA tubes. For TCRbeta analysis, collaborator samples were shipped as frozen whole blood, as isolated PBMCs, or as DNA extracted from either sample type. The sequence was obtained from a woman aged 80 or older with acute or convalescent COVID-19. What was sequenced was peripheral blood.

The sequence in DNA is TGTGCCAGCAGTTTAGCCCGACTAGCGGGGGCCCAAGAGACCCAGTACTTC. This yields the protein CASSLARLAGAQETQYF. Recombination linked TRBV28 to TRBJ2-5, with 12 bases aligning to TRBD2. V ends up 2 bases short and J 1 base short, with an unmatched junction base count of 5. Inclusive of the bounding cysteine and phenylalanine, the CDR3 is 17 residues long. CDR3 DNA is the only sequence kept; it has 51 bases, read in frame from the first base. The germline V gene yields MDHEN for CDR1 and SYDVKM for CDR2.